This TCR beta chain appears in the sequencing data of a study of blood T cell repertoires in COVID-19. The overall study: From the United States, Italy and Spain came samples of acute and convalescent COVID-19. From T cells, B-cell-depleted T cells, or PBMCs came the material, which was cDNA or gDNA.

While infection was still active, Seattle patients were enrolled and then followed longitudinally. The germline gives CDR1 LNHDA, CDR2 SQIVND (reference sequence). There are 13 residues in the CDR3. Trimming cost V 7 bases and J 1 base; bases outside gene matches: 3. Original processing methods: Amplifying reference gene primers gave estimates of nucleated cell counts. Data came from immunoSEQ multiplex PCR; TCRdb stores just in-frame clones and leaves some out. The V and J calls and the clone size are those of that table, but D and trimming were determined from the DNA. The table shows approximately 75,000 clones, with 83% occurring only once.

Sequences were obtained from peripheral blood. This TCR was recovered from a man aged 30 to 39 with COVID-19, enrolled during active disease. The gene calls are TRBV19 and TRBJ1-1; 7 bases fit TRBD1. The CDR3 nucleotides read TGTGCCAGTAACGACAGGGCGAACACTGAAGCTTTCTTT. It encodes CASNDRANTEAFF.